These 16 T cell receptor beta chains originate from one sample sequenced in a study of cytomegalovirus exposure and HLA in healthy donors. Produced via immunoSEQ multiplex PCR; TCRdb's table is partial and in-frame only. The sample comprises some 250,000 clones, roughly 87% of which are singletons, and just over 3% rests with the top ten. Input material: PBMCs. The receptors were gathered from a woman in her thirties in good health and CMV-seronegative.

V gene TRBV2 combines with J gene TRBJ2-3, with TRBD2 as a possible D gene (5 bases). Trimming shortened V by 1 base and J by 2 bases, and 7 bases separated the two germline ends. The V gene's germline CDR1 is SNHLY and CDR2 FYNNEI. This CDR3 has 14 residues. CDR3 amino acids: CASSEGLNTDTQYF. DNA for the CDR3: TGTGCCAGCAGTGAAGGACTAAACACAGATACGCAGTATTTT.

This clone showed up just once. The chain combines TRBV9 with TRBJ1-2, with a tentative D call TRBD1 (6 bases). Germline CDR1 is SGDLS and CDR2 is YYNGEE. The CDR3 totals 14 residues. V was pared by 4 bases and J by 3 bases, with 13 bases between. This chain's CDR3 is CASSPRGLDYGYTF. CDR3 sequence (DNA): TGTGCCAGCAGCCCCCGGGGGCTGGACTATGGCTACACCTTC.

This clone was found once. The CDR3 nucleotides are TGCGCCAGCAGCCAAGATTGGGGGGTAGGGGAAAAACTGTTTTTT. As protein: CASSQDWGVGEKLFF. This chain uses TRBV4-3 with TRBJ1-4; tentative D call: TRBD1 (5 bases). CDR3 size: 15 residues. From germline, CDR1 is LGHNA and CDR2 YSLEER. The V end was cut by 0 bases, the J end by 8 bases, with 13 bases between.

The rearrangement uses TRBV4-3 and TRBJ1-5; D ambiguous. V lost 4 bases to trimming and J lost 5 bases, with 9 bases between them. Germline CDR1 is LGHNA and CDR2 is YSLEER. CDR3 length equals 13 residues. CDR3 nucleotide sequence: TGCGCCAGCAGCCCAGAGACCTATCAGCCCCAGCATTTT. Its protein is CASSPETYQPQHF.

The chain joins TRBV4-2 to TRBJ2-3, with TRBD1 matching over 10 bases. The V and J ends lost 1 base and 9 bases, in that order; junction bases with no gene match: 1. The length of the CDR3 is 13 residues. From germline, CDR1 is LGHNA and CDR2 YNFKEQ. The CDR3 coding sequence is TGTGCCAGCAGCCAAGGACAGGGGGCCACGCAGTATTTT. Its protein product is CASSQGQGATQYF.

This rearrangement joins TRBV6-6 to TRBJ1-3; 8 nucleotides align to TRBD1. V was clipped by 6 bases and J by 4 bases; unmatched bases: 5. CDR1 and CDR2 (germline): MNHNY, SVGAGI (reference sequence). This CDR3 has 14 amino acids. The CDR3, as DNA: TGTGCCAGCAGCCCCGGACAGGGCGGAAACACCATATATTTT. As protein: CASSPGQGGNTIYF.

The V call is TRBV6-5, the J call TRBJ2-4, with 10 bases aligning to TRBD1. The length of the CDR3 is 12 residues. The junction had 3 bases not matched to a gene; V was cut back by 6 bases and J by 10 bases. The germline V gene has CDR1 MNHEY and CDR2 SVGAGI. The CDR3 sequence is CASSSDRGIQYF. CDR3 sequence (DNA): TGTGCCAGCAGCTCGGACAGGGGGATTCAGTACTTC.

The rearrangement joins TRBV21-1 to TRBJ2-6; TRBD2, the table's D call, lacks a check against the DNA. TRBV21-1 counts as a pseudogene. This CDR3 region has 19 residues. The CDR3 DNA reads TGTGCCAGCAAACCCTTGGGTGGGAGGGTAGACTCTGGGGCCAACGTCCTGACTTTC. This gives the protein CASKPLGGRVDSGANVLTF.

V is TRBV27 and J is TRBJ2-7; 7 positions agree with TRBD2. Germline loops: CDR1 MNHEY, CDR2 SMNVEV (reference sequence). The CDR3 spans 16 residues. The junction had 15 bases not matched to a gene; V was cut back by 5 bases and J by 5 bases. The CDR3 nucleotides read TGTGCCAGCAGTCGCATAAGCGGGGCCCTCGGGGACGAGCAGTACTTC. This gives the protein CASSRISGALGDEQYF.

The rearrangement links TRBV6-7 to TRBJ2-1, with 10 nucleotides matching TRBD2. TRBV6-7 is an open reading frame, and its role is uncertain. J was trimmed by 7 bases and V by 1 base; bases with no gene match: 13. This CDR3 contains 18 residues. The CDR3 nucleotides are TGTGCCAGCAGTTACTGCGAGGGACTAGCGCTGAGTGTAAATGAGCAGTTCTTC. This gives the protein CASSYCEGLALSVNEQFF.

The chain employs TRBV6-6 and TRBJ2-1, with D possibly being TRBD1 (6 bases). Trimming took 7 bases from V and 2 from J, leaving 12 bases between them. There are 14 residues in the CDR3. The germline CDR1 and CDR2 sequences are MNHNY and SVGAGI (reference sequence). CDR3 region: CASMTTGPYNEQFF. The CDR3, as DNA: TGTGCCAGCATGACCACAGGGCCCTACAATGAGCAGTTCTTC.

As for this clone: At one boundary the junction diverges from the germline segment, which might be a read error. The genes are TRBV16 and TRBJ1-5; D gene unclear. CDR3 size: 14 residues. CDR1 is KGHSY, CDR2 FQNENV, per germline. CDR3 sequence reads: CASSQLPGDQPQHF. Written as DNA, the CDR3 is TGTGCCAGCAGCCAACTACCGGGAGATCAACCCCAGCATTTT.

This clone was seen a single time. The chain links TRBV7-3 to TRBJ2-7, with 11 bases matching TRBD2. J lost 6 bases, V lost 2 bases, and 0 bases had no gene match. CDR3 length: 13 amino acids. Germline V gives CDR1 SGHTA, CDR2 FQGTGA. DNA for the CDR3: TGTGCCAGCAGCTTACTAGCGGGAGGCGAGCAGTACTTC. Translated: CASSLLAGGEQYF.

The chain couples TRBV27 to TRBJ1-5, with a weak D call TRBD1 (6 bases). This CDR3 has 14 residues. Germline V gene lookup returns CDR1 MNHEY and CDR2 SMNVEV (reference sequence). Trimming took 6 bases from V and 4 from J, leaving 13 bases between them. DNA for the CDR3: TGTGCCAGCAGGGAGGGGGGGGCGAATCAGCCCCAGCATTTT. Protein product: CASREGGANQPQHF.

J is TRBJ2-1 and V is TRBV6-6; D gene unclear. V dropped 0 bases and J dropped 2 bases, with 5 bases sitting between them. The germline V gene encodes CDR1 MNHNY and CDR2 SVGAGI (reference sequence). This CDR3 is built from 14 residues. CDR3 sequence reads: CASSYSEPYNEQFF. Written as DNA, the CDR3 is TGTGCCAGCAGTTACTCGGAACCCTACAATGAGCAGTTCTTC.

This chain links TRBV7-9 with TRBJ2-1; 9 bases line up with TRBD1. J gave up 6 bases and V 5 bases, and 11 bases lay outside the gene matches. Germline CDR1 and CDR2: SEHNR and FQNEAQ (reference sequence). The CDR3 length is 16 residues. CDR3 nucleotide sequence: TGTGCCAGCAGCCGGCAAGGGACAGGGCTAATCAATGAGCAGTTCTTC. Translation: CASSRQGTGLINEQFF.